This is a list of T cell receptor beta chains from one sample in a study of T cell responses to AZD1222 COVID-19 vaccine. Only in-frame clones appear in the TCRdb table, and some are missing; sequencing was by immunoSEQ multiplex PCR. The sample gives some 130,000 clones, 85% to 95% of which show up once; 9.1% is in the top ten. This specimen was peripheral blood, taken on day 0 of AZD1222 vaccination. The receptors come from an adult in good health. Both conserved end residues are part of each CDR3. The D gene is left open where the match is weak. Not every row has a clone size; where given, it reads once, few, many or a size class.

v_gene: TRBV18; d_gene: NA; len: 14; j_gene: TRBJ2-7; abundance: NA; CDR3nt: TGTGCCAGCTCACCACCGGGCAGTCCCTACGAGCAGTACTTC; CDR3aa: CASSPPGSPYEQYF
v_gene: TRBV25-1; d_gene: TRBD1; len: 14; j_gene: TRBJ1-2; abundance: NA; CDR3nt: TGTGCCAGCAGCCTAAGGGGACAGGGCGATGGCTACACCTTC; CDR3aa: CASSLRGQGDGYTF
v_gene: TRBV27; d_gene: NA; len: 15; j_gene: TRBJ2-3; abundance: few; CDR3nt: TGTGCCAGCAGTTTAGGACAGTCTAGCACAGATACGCAGTATTTT; CDR3aa: CASSLGQSSTDTQYF
v_gene: TRBV6-1; d_gene: NA; len: 14; j_gene: TRBJ1-1; abundance: NA; CDR3nt: TGTGCCAGCAGTGAATCAATTCCAGGATCTGAAGCTTTCTTT; CDR3aa: CASSESIPGSEAFF
v_gene: TRBV5-1; d_gene: TRBD1; len: 15; j_gene: TRBJ1-5; abundance: NA; CDR3nt: TGCGCCAGCGCTCAGGGGGGGGCGCCGGGTCAGCCCCAGCATTTT; CDR3aa: CASAQGGAPGQPQHF
v_gene: TRBV3-1/TRBV3-2; d_gene: NA; len: 18; j_gene: TRBJ1-1; abundance: NA; CDR3nt: TGTGCCAGCAGCCAAGGAGTGGAGGGCTTATTTATGAACACTGAAGCTTTCTTT; CDR3aa: CASSQGVEGLFMNTEAFF
v_gene: TRBV12-3/TRBV12-4; d_gene: NA; len: 12; j_gene: TRBJ2-3; abundance: NA; CDR3nt: TGTGCCAGCAGTTTAATCGCAGATACGCAGTATTTT; CDR3aa: CASSLIADTQYF
v_gene: TRBV27; d_gene: NA; len: 13; j_gene: TRBJ1-1; abundance: NA; CDR3nt: TGTGCCAGCAGTTTGCACCAGGGCACTGAAGCTTTCTTT; CDR3aa: CASSLHQGTEAFF
v_gene: TRBV5-4; d_gene: NA; len: 15; j_gene: TRBJ1-4; abundance: NA; CDR3nt: TGTGCCAGCAGCACCCGGGCAGGGGCCGATGAAAAACTGTTTTTT; CDR3aa: CASSTRAGADEKLFF
v_gene: TRBV20-1; d_gene: NA; len: 11; j_gene: TRBJ1-2; abundance: few; CDR3nt: TGCAGTGCCCAGAGAGGGGATGGCTACACCTTC; CDR3aa: CSAQRGDGYTF
v_gene: TRBV30; d_gene: NA; len: 16; j_gene: TRBJ1-3; abundance: NA; CDR3nt: TGTGCCTGGAGTGTACAGAACGTTAACTCTGGAAACACCATATATTTT; CDR3aa: CAWSVQNVNSGNTIYF
v_gene: TRBV5-4; d_gene: NA; len: 13; j_gene: TRBJ1-2; abundance: NA; CDR3nt: TGTGCCAGCCTGAAGTCGGGGCACTATGGCTACACCTTC; CDR3aa: CASLKSGHYGYTF
v_gene: TRBV14; d_gene: TRBD2; len: 17; j_gene: TRBJ2-2; abundance: NA; CDR3nt: TGTGCCAGCAGCCGTTACCTAGCGGGGGGCGCCAGCGGGGAGCTGTTTTTT; CDR3aa: CASSRYLAGGASGELFF
v_gene: TRBV5-4; d_gene: TRBD2; len: 14; j_gene: TRBJ2-3; abundance: once; CDR3nt: TGTGCCAGCAGGGAGCGGGGGGGCCGAGATACGCAGTATTTT; CDR3aa: CASRERGGRDTQYF
v_gene: TRBV7-9; d_gene: TRBD1; len: 16; j_gene: TRBJ2-7; abundance: NA; CDR3nt: TGTGCCAGCAGCTCAGGCCCCGGGACAGTTACCTACGAGCAGTACTTC; CDR3aa: CASSSGPGTVTYEQYF
v_gene: TRBV27; d_gene: NA; len: 12; j_gene: TRBJ1-6; abundance: NA; CDR3nt: TGTGCCAGCAGTCAACAGGGAACACCCCTCCACTTT; CDR3aa: CASSQQGTPLHF
v_gene: TRBV28; d_gene: NA; len: 11; j_gene: TRBJ1-1; abundance: NA; CDR3nt: TGTGCCAGCAGCTCTCAGCGAGAAGCTTTCTTT; CDR3aa: CASSSQREAFF
v_gene: TRBV6-5; d_gene: TRBD2; len: 11; j_gene: TRBJ2-7; abundance: NA; CDR3nt: TGTGCCAGCGGGAGGGGATGGGAGCAGTACTTC; CDR3aa: CASGRGWEQYF
v_gene: TRBV11-1; d_gene: NA; len: 12; j_gene: TRBJ1-2; abundance: once; CDR3nt: TGTGCCAGCAGCTTAGTTGGCGGCGGCTACACCTTC; CDR3aa: CASSLVGGGYTF
v_gene: TRBV7-2; d_gene: NA; len: 12; j_gene: TRBJ1-2; abundance: NA; CDR3nt: TGTGCCAGCAGCTCGGGACGGTCTAGCTACACCTTC; CDR3aa: CASSSGRSSYTF
v_gene: TRBV19; d_gene: TRBD2; len: 15; j_gene: TRBJ2-1; abundance: NA; CDR3nt: TGTGCCAGTAGTATGCAACTAGCGGGGACATATGAGCAGTTCTTC; CDR3aa: CASSMQLAGTYEQFF
v_gene: TRBV2; d_gene: NA; len: 11; j_gene: TRBJ1-1; abundance: NA; CDR3nt: TGTGCCAGCAGAGAAGGGTTGGAAGCTTTCTTT; CDR3aa: CASREGLEAFF
v_gene: TRBV6-5; d_gene: TRBD1; len: 15; j_gene: TRBJ2-1; abundance: NA; CDR3nt: TGTGCCAGCAGTTACTCTTGGACAGGGGAAAATGAGCAGTTCTTC; CDR3aa: CASSYSWTGENEQFF
v_gene: TRBV30; d_gene: TRBD2; len: 14; j_gene: TRBJ2-5; abundance: NA; CDR3nt: TGTGCCTGGAAAAGGAGCGGGGGGCAAGAGACCCAGTACTTC; CDR3aa: CAWKRSGGQETQYF
v_gene: TRBV7-9; d_gene: NA; len: 14; j_gene: TRBJ1-4; abundance: NA; CDR3nt: TGTGCCAGCAGCTTGGCTCGTGCTGGGGAAAAACTGTTTTTT; CDR3aa: CASSLARAGEKLFF
v_gene: TRBV5-6; d_gene: TRBD1; len: 14; j_gene: TRBJ1-2; abundance: NA; CDR3nt: TGTGCCAGCAGCCCGACAGGGAGCAGTTATGGCTACACCTTC; CDR3aa: CASSPTGSSYGYTF
v_gene: TRBV7-9; d_gene: NA; len: 13; j_gene: TRBJ1-2; abundance: NA; CDR3nt: TGTGCCAGCAGCTTAGAAGGGTTCTATGGCTACACCTTC; CDR3aa: CASSLEGFYGYTF
v_gene: TRBV6-5; d_gene: TRBD1; len: 12; j_gene: TRBJ1-1; abundance: NA; CDR3nt: TGTGCCACTTGGACAGGCCCCACTGAAGCTTTCTTT; CDR3aa: CATWTGPTEAFF
v_gene: TRBV6-2/TRBV6-3; d_gene: NA; len: 14; j_gene: TRBJ1-1; abundance: NA; CDR3nt: TGTGCCAGCAGTGCGGACTCCATGAACACTGAAGCTTTCTTT; CDR3aa: CASSADSMNTEAFF
v_gene: TRBV6-5; d_gene: NA; len: 14; j_gene: TRBJ1-1; abundance: NA; CDR3nt: TGTGCCAGCAGAGGACTACAGGGTCTGGGCTGGGCTTTCTTT; CDR3aa: CASRGLQGLGWAFF
v_gene: TRBV4-1; d_gene: NA; len: 17; j_gene: TRBJ1-3; abundance: NA; CDR3nt: TGCGCCAGCAGCCAAGAGGCAGGCCGATATCTGGGAAACACCATATATTTT; CDR3aa: CASSQEAGRYLGNTIYF
v_gene: TRBV6-5; d_gene: TRBD1; len: 15; j_gene: TRBJ2-7; abundance: NA; CDR3nt: TGTGCCAGCAGTTACTCAAGGACAGGTAACTACGAGCAGTACTTC; CDR3aa: CASSYSRTGNYEQYF
v_gene: TRBV7-9; d_gene: TRBD2; len: 16; j_gene: TRBJ2-1; abundance: NA; CDR3nt: TGTGCCAGCAGCTTAGAGGCTAGCGGGGGGAACAATGAGCAGTTCTTC; CDR3aa: CASSLEASGGNNEQFF
v_gene: TRBV30; d_gene: TRBD1; len: 14; j_gene: TRBJ1-6; abundance: NA; CDR3nt: TGTGCCTGGATGGGGACAGGGGGCCAGTCACCCCTCCACTTT; CDR3aa: CAWMGTGGQSPLHF
v_gene: TRBV9; d_gene: NA; len: 15; j_gene: TRBJ2-2; abundance: NA; CDR3nt: TGTGCCAGCAGCGTAGTCCCGACGAACACCGGGGAGCTGTTTTTT; CDR3aa: CASSVVPTNTGELFF
v_gene: TRBV11-2; d_gene: NA; len: 13; j_gene: TRBJ1-2; abundance: NA; CDR3nt: TGTGCCAGCAGCTTAGCAGGAGACTATGGCTACACCTTC; CDR3aa: CASSLAGDYGYTF
v_gene: TRBV6-6; d_gene: NA; len: 15; j_gene: TRBJ2-7; abundance: NA; CDR3nt: TGTGCCAGCAGATCAAGGGGGATAGGTTCGTACGAGCAGTACTTC; CDR3aa: CASRSRGIGSYEQYF
v_gene: TRBV2; d_gene: TRBD1; len: 13; j_gene: TRBJ1-3; abundance: NA; CDR3nt: TGTGCCAGCCGCGGGACAGGCGGAAACACCATATATTTT; CDR3aa: CASRGTGGNTIYF
v_gene: TRBV6-5; d_gene: NA; len: 14; j_gene: TRBJ2-3; abundance: NA; CDR3nt: TGTGCCAGCAGTCTACAGGGTGAGACAGATACGCAGTATTTT; CDR3aa: CASSLQGETDTQYF
v_gene: TRBV7-2; d_gene: NA; len: 14; j_gene: TRBJ2-5; abundance: NA; CDR3nt: TGTGCCAGCAGCATAGGGCCCGAAGTGGTGACCCAGTACTTC; CDR3aa: CASSIGPEVVTQYF
v_gene: TRBV5-5; d_gene: TRBD1; len: 14; j_gene: TRBJ1-2; abundance: NA; CDR3nt: TGTGCCAGCAGTTCTGGGACAGGGCTTATTGGCTACACCTTC; CDR3aa: CASSSGTGLIGYTF
v_gene: TRBV4-1; d_gene: TRBD1; len: 16; j_gene: TRBJ1-2; abundance: NA; CDR3nt: TGCGCCAGCAGCCAAGTGGGCACAGGGGGAAACTATGGCTACACCTTC; CDR3aa: CASSQVGTGGNYGYTF